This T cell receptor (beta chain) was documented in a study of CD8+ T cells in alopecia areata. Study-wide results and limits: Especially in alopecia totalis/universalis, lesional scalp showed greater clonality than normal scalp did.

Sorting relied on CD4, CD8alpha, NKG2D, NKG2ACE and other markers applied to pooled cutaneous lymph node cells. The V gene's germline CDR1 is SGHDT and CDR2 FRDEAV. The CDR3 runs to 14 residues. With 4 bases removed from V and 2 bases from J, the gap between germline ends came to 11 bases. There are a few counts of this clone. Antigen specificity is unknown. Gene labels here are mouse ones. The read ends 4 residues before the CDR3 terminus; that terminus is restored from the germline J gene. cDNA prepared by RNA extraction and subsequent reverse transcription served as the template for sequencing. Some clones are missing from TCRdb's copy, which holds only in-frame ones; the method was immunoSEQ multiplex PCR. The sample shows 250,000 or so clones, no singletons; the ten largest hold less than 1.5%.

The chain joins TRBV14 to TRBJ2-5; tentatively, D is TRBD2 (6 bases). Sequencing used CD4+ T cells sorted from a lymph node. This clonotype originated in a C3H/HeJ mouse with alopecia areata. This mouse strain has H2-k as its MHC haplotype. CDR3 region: CASSISGVQDTQYF. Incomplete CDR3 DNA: TGTGCCAGCAGTATTTCTGGGGTCCAAGAC.